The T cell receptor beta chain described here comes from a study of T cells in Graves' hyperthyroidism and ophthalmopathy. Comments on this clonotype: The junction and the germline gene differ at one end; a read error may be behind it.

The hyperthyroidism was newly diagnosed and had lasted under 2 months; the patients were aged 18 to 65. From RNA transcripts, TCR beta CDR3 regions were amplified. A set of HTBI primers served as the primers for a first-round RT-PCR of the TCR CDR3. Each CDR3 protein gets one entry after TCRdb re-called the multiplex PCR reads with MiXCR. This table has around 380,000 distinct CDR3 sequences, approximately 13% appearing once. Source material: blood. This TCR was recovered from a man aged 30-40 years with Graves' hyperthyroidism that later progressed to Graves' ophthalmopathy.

In DNA form, the CDR3 reads TGTGCCAGCAGTTACCGTGGGCTAAAACTACCCTACGAGCGGTACTTC. This translates into CASSYRGLKLPYERYF. This sequence joins TRBV6-9 and TRBJ2-7; D not resolved. CDR3 length equals 16 residues. Germline V gene sequence: CDR1 MNHGY, CDR2 SVAAGI.